The 3 T cell receptor beta chains below come from one sample, sequenced in a study of cytomegalovirus exposure and HLA in healthy donors. PCR employed 60 Vbeta and 13 Jbeta primers. The repertoire was sequenced with immunoSEQ multiplex PCR; TCRdb's copy has only in-frame clones and lacks some. The sample yields over 150,000 clones, roughly 84% seen once. The specimen sequenced was PBMCs. These receptors originate from a boy younger than 10 in good health and CMV-seronegative.

The chain recombines TRBV30 with TRBJ2-3, with 11 bases that match TRBD2. V lost 1 base to trimming and J lost 2 bases; unmatched junction nucleotides: 2. The CDR3 covers 15 residues. Germline V CDR1 and CDR2: GTSNPN, SVGIG (reference sequence). This chain's CDR3 is CAWSELAGDTDTQYF. In DNA, the CDR3 is TGTGCCTGGAGTGAACTAGCGGGAGACACAGATACGCAGTATTTT.

For the CDR3, the DNA is TGTGCCAGCAGCTTAGCTGGACTAGCGGGAGAAGACCCCACAGATACGCAGTATTTT. It is translated as CASSLAGLAGEDPTDTQYF. The chain is built from TRBV7-6 and TRBJ2-3; 13 bases line up with TRBD2. Germline assignment: CDR1 SGHVS and CDR2 FNYEAQ. CDR3 length: 19 residues. V shed 0 bases, J shed 2 bases, and the junction held 8 bases outside the gene matches.

The chain recombines TRBV4-1 with TRBJ2-5, with D hard to call. The CDR3 contains 13 residues. Trimming removed 4 bases from V and 1 base from J, with 7 bases in between. In germline, CDR1 is MGHRA, CDR2 YSYEKL. CDR3 amino acids: CASSPNTQETQYF. CDR3 sequence (DNA): TGCGCCAGCAGCCCAAACACCCAAGAGACCCAGTACTTC.